Below, 21 T cell receptor beta chains from the same sample are listed, as sequenced in a study of T cell responses to AZD1222 COVID-19 vaccine. TCRdb's copy holds only in-frame clones and misses some; the assay was immunoSEQ multiplex PCR. The sample lists roughly 100,000 clones; 85% to 90% were seen once. Specimen: peripheral blood, collected on day 0 of AZD1222 vaccination. The receptors originated from an adult in good health.

This clone was observed once. V and J are TRBV19 and TRBJ2-3; D is perhaps TRBD1 or TRBD2 (6 bases each). Between the trimmed V and J ends, which lost 2 bases and 6 bases, there was a span of 21 bases. The CDR3 spans 17 residues. Germline V gene sequence: CDR1 LNHDA, CDR2 SQIVND (reference sequence). The CDR3 protein is CASSIRGDRVPRDTQYF. As DNA, the CDR3 is TGTGCCAGTAGTATAAGGGGGGACCGGGTCCCAAGGGATACGCAGTATTTT.

This clone is a singleton in its sample. The gene calls are TRBV6-5 and TRBJ1-4, with D perhaps TRBD1 (6 bases). The germline V and J ends were trimmed by 0 bases and 2 bases, with 10 bases remaining between them. The CDR3 length is 16 residues. Germline CDR1 MNHEY, CDR2 SVGAGI. CDR3 residues: CASSYSGGQTNEKLFF. In DNA, the CDR3 is TGTGCCAGCAGTTACTCGGGGGGCCAGACTAATGAAAAACTGTTTTTT.

The rearrangement joins TRBV5-4 to TRBJ1-6, with D maybe TRBD1 (5 bases). The CDR3 runs 15 residues. The V end was cut by 3 bases, the J end by 9 bases, with 16 bases between. Germline values: CDR1 SGHNT, CDR2 YYREEE (reference sequence). The CDR3 nucleotides are TGTGCCAGCAGCTCGCAGGGTGGGGCTGGTTCACCCCTCCACTTT. Translated, it gives CASSSQGGAGSPLHF.

This clone was recorded once. The V and J genes are TRBV5-1 and TRBJ1-4; 7 nucleotides match TRBD1. Per germline, CDR1 SGHRS and CDR2 YFSETQ. The CDR3 covers 14 residues. With V trimmed by 0 bases and J by 14 bases, 10 bases remained unmatched. CDR3: CASSLEQGRVQLFF. In DNA, the CDR3 is TGCGCCAGCAGCTTGGAACAGGGGCGCGTTCAGCTGTTTTTT.

A single count supports this clone. The chain carries TRBV6-6 and TRBJ2-5; 7 bases map to TRBD2. J lost 4 bases, V lost 6 bases, and 11 bases had no gene match. In germline, CDR1 is MNHNY, CDR2 SVGAGI (reference sequence). This CDR3 is 15 amino acids long. The CDR3: CASSPVGGSGETQYF. The CDR3 coding sequence is TGTGCCAGCAGCCCTGTGGGAGGGTCAGGAGAGACCCAGTACTTC.

The V and J genes are TRBV28 and TRBJ2-1, with 8 positions matching TRBD2. Per the germline V gene, CDR1 is MDHEN and CDR2 is SYDVKM. The CDR3 has 17 amino acids. V shed 2 bases and J 0 bases; nucleotides not matched to a gene: 6. The CDR3 nucleotides read TGTGCCAGCAGTTTAAACGGGAGGGCGTCCTCCTACAATGAGCAGTTCTTC. Its translation is CASSLNGRASSYNEQFF.

The chain carries TRBV19 and TRBJ2-7; D gene unclear. CDR3 length equals 15 residues. Germline loops: CDR1 LNHDA, CDR2 SQIVND (reference sequence). V lost 4 bases, J lost 2 bases, and 15 bases lay in between. The CDR3 region is CASSSPGQSPYEQYF. The CDR3 bases are TGTGCCAGTAGTAGTCCGGGCCAGAGTCCCTACGAGCAGTACTTC.

This clone has only a few counts. The chain links TRBV28 to TRBJ2-7; the match to TRBD2 covers 10 bases. CDR1 MDHEN and CDR2 SYDVKM come from the germline V gene. V lost 7 bases and J lost 7; bases outside the gene matches: 7. The CDR3 extends over 13 amino acids. The CDR3 protein is CASKLAGVREQYF. CDR3 sequence (DNA): TGTGCCAGCAAGCTAGCGGGAGTCAGAGAGCAGTACTTC.

The chain couples TRBV4-1 to TRBJ2-3; D is possibly TRBD1 (7 bases). This CDR3 has 16 residues. CDR1 MGHRA and CDR2 YSYEKL come from the germline V gene. V was pared by 2 bases and J by 6 bases, with 18 bases between. The CDR3 protein is CASSQFPGQTRDTQYF. The CDR3 nucleotides read TGCGCCAGCAGCCAATTTCCGGGACAGACTAGGGATACGCAGTATTTT.

This chain joins TRBV24-1 and TRBJ2-7; 7 bases line up with TRBD1. This CDR3 has 13 residues. The germline CDR1 and CDR2 sequences are KGHDR and SFDVKD. V was pared by 7 bases and J by 5 bases, with 7 bases of the junction left unmatched. CDR3: CATSHRGTHEQYF. Here the CDR3 DNA reads TGTGCCACCAGCCACAGGGGAACGCACGAGCAGTACTTC.

V and J are TRBV20-1 and TRBJ2-5; perhaps TRBD1 as D (5 bases). The germline V gene has CDR1 DFQATT and CDR2 SNEGSKA (reference sequence). The CDR3 is 14 residues long. DNA for the CDR3: TGCAGCCCTAGTAAAGGGGCGTCTCAAGAGACCCAGTACTTC. It translates to CSPSKGASQETQYF.

This clone was seen once. V gene TRBV5-4 combines with J gene TRBJ1-2, with 10 nucleotides matching TRBD1. Germline V gene lookup returns CDR1 SGHNT and CDR2 YYREEE (reference sequence). The CDR3 totals 16 residues. The ends lost 1 base at V and 5 bases at J; junction bases unmatched: 8. The CDR3 DNA is TGTGCCAGCAGCTTGATGAGACAGGGGGCGGGTTATGGCTACACCTTC. Protein product: CASSLMRQGAGYGYTF.

The chain employs TRBV27 and TRBJ2-2, with no clear D. The CDR3 runs to 14 residues. Trimming cost V 3 bases and J 2 bases, with 7 bases left between them. CDR1 MNHEY and CDR2 SMNVEV come from the germline V gene (reference sequence). This chain's CDR3 is CASSFGLNTGELFF. CDR3 DNA sequence: TGTGCCAGCAGTTTTGGCCTTAACACCGGGGAGCTGTTTTTT.

This chain joins TRBV3-1 (or the pseudogene TRBV3-2) and TRBJ2-7, with a tentative D call TRBD1 (5 bases). The CDR3 length is 13 residues. Germline CDR1 is LGHDT and CDR2 is YNNKEL (reference sequence). With 3 bases removed from V and 2 bases from J, the gap between germline ends came to 8 bases. The CDR3 sequence is CASSQSGPYEQYF. CDR3 DNA sequence: TGTGCCAGCAGCCAGTCAGGGCCCTACGAGCAGTACTTC.

In this sample, this clone turned up once. This chain links TRBV5-1 with TRBJ1-1; the D is unclear. The germline V and J ends were trimmed by 3 bases and 3 bases, with 12 bases remaining between them. The V gene's germline CDR1 is SGHRS and CDR2 YFSETQ. This CDR3 is 14 amino acids long. The CDR3 sequence: CASSSFVQHTEAFF. The CDR3 coding sequence is TGCGCCAGCAGCTCGTTCGTACAGCACACTGAAGCTTTCTTT.

This chain links TRBV5-1 with TRBJ2-7; the match to TRBD2 covers 11 bases. The CDR3 runs 16 residues. Per the germline V gene, CDR1 is SGHRS and CDR2 is YFSETQ. After removal of 0 bases from V and 0 bases from J, the junction contained 2 bases not matched to a gene. The CDR3 coding sequence is TGCGCCAGCAGCTTGGGGACTAGCGGGTTCTCCTACGAGCAGTACTTC. Its translation: CASSLGTSGFSYEQYF. Based on the CDR3 plus reference TRBV5-1 and TRBJ2-7, the full variable domain is KAGVTQTPRYLIKTRGQQVTLSCSPISGHRSVSWYQQTPGQGLQFLFEYFSETQRNKGNFPGRFSGRQFSNSRSEMNVSTLELGDSALYLCASSLGTSGFSYEQYFGPGTRLTVT.

This sequence joins TRBV29-1 and TRBJ2-1; 11 nucleotides align to TRBD2. This CDR3 has 15 residues. CDR1 SQVTM and CDR2 ANQGSEA come from the germline V gene. The ends lost 6 bases at V and 4 bases at J; junction bases unmatched: 8. CDR3 amino acids: CSVGLGLAVYNEQFF. CDR3 nucleotide sequence: TGCAGCGTAGGCCTGGGACTAGCGGTTTACAATGAGCAGTTCTTC.

This clone appeared once. CDR3 bases: TGTGCCATCAGCGACAGGGAGGGGTCCTACGAGCAGTACTTC. Residues: CAISDREGSYEQYF. This sequence joins TRBV10-3 and TRBJ2-7; D is possibly TRBD1 or TRBD2 (7 bases each). The CDR3 sequence is 14 residues long. CDR1 is ENHRY and CDR2 is SYGVKD in the germline V gene. Trimming left V 6 bases short and J 1 base short, with 13 bases between.

This chain joins TRBV7-2 and TRBJ2-1; no reliable D call. Trimming cost V 5 bases and J 8 bases, with 13 bases left between them. CDR1 is SGHTA and CDR2 is FQGNSA in the germline V gene. The CDR3 length is 13 residues. CDR3 coding DNA: TGTGCCAGCAGCACGTATGTTGTGGATGAGCAGTTCTTC. Translation: CASSTYVVDEQFF.

The J gene is TRBJ2-7, the V gene TRBV18; 12 bases align to TRBD2. Germline loops: CDR1 KGHSH, CDR2 LQKENI. V gave up 3 bases and J gave up 4 bases; unmatched junction bases: 7. CDR3 length: 16 amino acids. CDR3 nucleotide sequence: TGTGCCAGCTCACCCCCGACTAGCGGGAGTAGGTACGAGCAGTACTTC. Translation gives CASSPPTSGSRYEQYF. The full variable domain, with the rest looked up from reference TRBV18 and TRBJ2-7, is NAGVMQNPRHLVRRRGQEARLRCSPMKGHSHVYWYRQLPEEGLKFMVYLQKENIIDESGMPKERFSAEFPKEGPSILRIQQVVRGDSAAYFCASSPPTSGSRYEQYFGPGTRLTVT.

This clone was recorded a few times. This sequence joins TRBV6-5 and TRBJ1-6; D might be TRBD1 (5 bases). This CDR3 spans 14 amino acids. Germline lookup yields CDR1 MNHEY and CDR2 SVGAGI. V lost 8 bases to trimming and J lost 6 bases, with 14 bases between them. The CDR3 loop reads CASSSGVLNSPLHF. For the CDR3, the DNA is TGTGCCAGCTCCTCGGGGGTCCTTAATTCACCCCTCCACTTT.